One and the same sample provided the 23 T cell receptor beta chains below, sequenced in a study of blood T cell repertoires in COVID-19. Assay: immunoSEQ multiplex PCR; the TCRdb copy retains only in-frame clones and omits some. The sample has approximately 440,000 clones, roughly 91% seen once. The sequencing sample was made of PBMCs or T cells enriched from blood (not recorded which). The receptors were gathered from a man between 18 and 29 years old who had recovered from COVID-19.

This rearrangement joins TRBV19 to TRBJ1-6, with D maybe TRBD1 (5 bases). This CDR3 is built from 17 residues. CDR1 and CDR2 (germline): LNHDA, SQIVND (reference sequence). V dropped 3 bases and J dropped 7 bases, with 19 bases sitting between them. This CDR3 is CASSILIRADQNSPLHF. The CDR3 region has the DNA TGTGCCAGTAGTATTTTGATCAGGGCAGATCAAAATTCACCCCTCCACTTT.

The J gene is TRBJ1-3, the V gene TRBV5-6; D perhaps matches TRBD1 (5 bases). The CDR3 loop spans 16 amino acids. Trimming took off 2 bases at V and 0 bases at J, with 12 bases between the two ends. Germline loops: CDR1 SGHDT, CDR2 YYEEEE. The CDR3 sequence: CASSLGAAFSGNTIYF. The CDR3 region has the DNA TGTGCCAGCAGCTTAGGGGCAGCTTTCTCTGGAAACACCATATATTTT.

CDR3 loop: CASSSDRPNEKLFF. For the CDR3, the DNA is TGTGCCAGCAGTTCGGACAGACCAAATGAAAAACTGTTTTTT. The chain combines TRBV27 with TRBJ1-4; tentative D call: TRBD1 (6 bases). The V and J ends lost 4 bases and 5 bases respectively, with 11 bases between them. The CDR3 covers 14 residues. CDR1 and CDR2 from the germline V gene are MNHEY and SMNVEV (reference sequence).

This chain links TRBV9 with TRBJ2-7, with D maybe TRBD2 (6 bases). The CDR3 is 13 amino acids. V shed 8 bases and J shed 7 bases, with 19 bases lying between them. From germline, CDR1 is SGDLS and CDR2 YYNGEE. The CDR3 region is CASAVGSGREQYF. The DNA for the CDR3 is TGTGCCAGTGCAGTTGGCTCGGGGAGGGAGCAGTACTTC.

The chain combines TRBV12-3 or TRBV12-4 with TRBJ1-1, with D uncertain. The CDR3 length is 13 residues. With 2 bases removed from V and 10 bases from J, the gap between germline ends came to 14 bases. Written as DNA, the CDR3 is TGTGCCAGCAGTTTATCAGGAACACTGACAGCTTTCTTT. This translates into CASSLSGTLTAFF.

The rearrangement joins TRBV3-1 (or the pseudogene TRBV3-2) to TRBJ2-5; D unclear. With 0 bases removed from V and 4 bases from J, the gap between germline ends came to 9 bases. In germline, CDR1 is LGHDT, CDR2 YNNKEL (reference sequence). This CDR3 region has 14 residues. CDR3 residues: CASSQDILAETQYF. The DNA of the CDR3 is TGTGCCAGCAGCCAAGATATTTTAGCAGAGACCCAGTACTTC.

V and J are TRBV14 and TRBJ1-1; no definite D call. The V gene lost 4 bases and the J gene lost 0 bases, with 12 bases spanning the gap. This CDR3 contains 15 residues. Germline CDR1 SGHDN, CDR2 FVKESK. CDR3 sequence: CASSPLGELNTEAFF. In DNA form, the CDR3 reads TGTGCCAGCAGCCCCCTTGGGGAGCTGAACACTGAAGCTTTCTTT.

The DNA of the CDR3 is TGTGCCAGTAACCGGGACAGAGAAGCTTTCTTT. This gives the protein CASNRDREAFF. The genes are TRBV19 and TRBJ1-1, with 7 bases that match TRBD1. The germline gives CDR1 LNHDA, CDR2 SQIVND (reference sequence). The CDR3 length is 11 residues. V gave up 7 bases and J gave up 8 bases; unmatched junction bases: 4.

The table lists this clone with a count of one. This chain uses TRBV2 with TRBJ1-6, with 7 bases aligning to TRBD1. Germline values: CDR1 SNHLY, CDR2 FYNNEI. J was trimmed by 5 bases and V by 8 bases; bases with no gene match: 9. The CDR3 extends over 15 amino acids. The CDR3 here is CASSHRGTDNSPLHF. CDR3 nucleotides: TGTGCCAGCTCCCACCGGGGGACAGATAATTCACCCCTCCACTTT.

The chain uses TRBV4-1 and TRBJ2-3, with a weak D call TRBD2 (5 bases). This CDR3 comprises 18 residues. The germline V gene has CDR1 MGHRA and CDR2 YSYEKL. The V end lost 1 base, the J end lost 1 base, and 18 bases lay between the germline ends. CDR3 sequence: CASSQVPNSAFGTDTQYF. CDR3 coding DNA: TGCGCCAGCAGCCAAGTCCCCAATAGCGCATTCGGCACAGATACGCAGTATTTT.

This chain connects TRBV6-5 to TRBJ1-3; TRBD1 aligns across 7 bases. The CDR3 runs to 15 residues. Germline V gene lookup returns CDR1 MNHEY and CDR2 SVGAGI. The junction had 9 bases not matched to a gene; V was cut back by 8 bases and J by 2 bases. The CDR3 region has the DNA TGTGCCAGCTGGGCCGACAGGGTGGCTGGAAACACCATATATTTT. This sequence encodes CASWADRVAGNTIYF.

The rearrangement joins TRBV6-5 to TRBJ1-5; D remains unclear. Trimming left V 9 bases short and J 5 bases short, with 11 bases between. Per the germline V gene, CDR1 is MNHEY and CDR2 is SVGAGI. The CDR3 totals 12 residues. CDR3 DNA sequence: TGTGCCAGGGCGGGTGGGGATCAGCCCCAGCATTTT. Translating gives CARAGGDQPQHF.

The chain employs TRBV3-1 (or the pseudogene TRBV3-2) and TRBJ1-6; D is undetermined. The CDR3 is made up of 14 amino acids. CDR1 LGHDT and CDR2 YNNKEL come from the germline V gene (reference sequence). The germline V and J ends were trimmed by 4 bases and 2 bases, with 6 bases remaining between them. DNA of the CDR3: TGTGCCAGCAGCCCCACTACCTATAATTCACCCCTCCACTTT. As protein: CASSPTTYNSPLHF.

The chain carries TRBV9 and TRBJ2-1; 11 positions match TRBD2. The CDR3 consists of 15 residues. V dropped 4 bases and J dropped 7; count of bases not matched to a gene: 7. Germline lookup yields CDR1 SGDLS and CDR2 YYNGEE. The CDR3 DNA reads TGTGCCAGCAGCCTTAGCGGGGGGGCTGAGAATGAGCAGTTCTTC. It is translated as CASSLSGGAENEQFF.

This chain joins TRBV5-4 and TRBJ2-5; D ambiguous. Trimming left V 3 bases short and J 1 base short, with 7 bases between. This CDR3 has 13 residues. Germline lookup yields CDR1 SGHNT and CDR2 YYREEE (reference sequence). CDR3 residues: CASSYHSQETQYF. CDR3 coding DNA: TGTGCCAGCAGCTACCACAGCCAAGAGACCCAGTACTTC.

V and J are TRBV3-1 (or the pseudogene TRBV3-2) and TRBJ2-1, with 9 bases identical to TRBD2. Looked up from germline, CDR1 is LGHDT and CDR2 is YNNKEL (reference sequence). J gave up 1 base and V 3 bases, and 1 base lay outside the gene matches. The CDR3 has 15 amino acids. The CDR3 DNA is TGTGCCAGCAGCCACCTAGCGGGGTCCTACAATGAGCAGTTCTTC. Protein sequence: CASSHLAGSYNEQFF.

The chain carries TRBV4-1 and TRBJ1-5; no clear D gene. Germline assignment: CDR1 MGHRA and CDR2 YSYEKL. V lost 2 bases and J 3 bases, leaving 5 bases between the germline ends. This CDR3 has 13 amino acids. CDR3 sequence: CASSQSLNQPQHF. The DNA for the CDR3 is TGCGCCAGCAGCCAATCACTCAATCAGCCCCAGCATTTT.

V gene TRBV18 combines with J gene TRBJ2-3; the D is unclear. V lost 2 bases and J 2 bases, leaving 8 bases between the germline ends. The CDR3 is 14 residues long. Germline CDR1 and CDR2: KGHSH and LQKENI. The CDR3 DNA sequence: TGTGCCAGCTCACCAGACTGGTACACAGATACGCAGTATTTT. Residues: CASSPDWYTDTQYF.

The rearrangement joins TRBV19 to TRBJ2-2, with 11 bases lining up with TRBD1. From germline, CDR1 is LNHDA and CDR2 SQIVND (reference sequence). The CDR3 has 15 amino acids. V gave up 9 bases and J gave up 4 bases; unmatched junction bases: 7. This CDR3 is CASRTGTGGTGELFF. DNA for the CDR3: TGTGCCAGCCGGACCGGGACAGGGGGCACCGGGGAGCTGTTTTTT.

The chain uses TRBV2 and TRBJ2-7; D remains ambiguous. The CDR3 length is 13 residues. The V gene's germline CDR1 is SNHLY and CDR2 FYNNEI. V was cut by 4 bases and J by 3 bases, with 10 bases left in between. The CDR3 DNA sequence: TGTGCCAGCAGTGCGGGTCGTGTCTACGAGCAGTACTTC. This codes for CASSAGRVYEQYF.

The count of this clone is one. The gene calls are TRBV11-3 and TRBJ1-3, with 7 bases aligning to TRBD1. The CDR3 consists of 15 residues. V shed 7 bases, J shed 4 bases, and the junction held 10 bases outside the gene matches. The germline V gene encodes CDR1 SGHNT and CDR2 YENEEA. The CDR3, as DNA: TGTGCCAGCAACTCCGACGACAGGGAAGGAAACACCATATATTTT. This encodes CASNSDDREGNTIYF. The whole variable domain, remainder taken from reference TRBV11-3 and TRBJ1-3, is EAGVVQSPRYKIIEKKQPVAFWCNPISGHNTLYWYLQNLGQGPELLIRYENEEAVDDSQLPKDRFSAERLKGVDSTLKIQPAELGDSAVYLCASNSDDREGNTIYFGEGSWLTVV.

This clone was observed a handful of times. This chain connects TRBV10-1 to TRBJ2-7, with 11 nucleotides matching TRBD2. Unmatched junction bases numbered 6, after V lost 2 bases and J lost 0 bases. Germline V gives CDR1 WNHNN, CDR2 SYGVQD (reference sequence). The CDR3 totals 17 residues. The CDR3 spells CASSEPASGRSSYEQYF. The CDR3 bases are TGCGCCAGCAGTGAGCCGGCTAGCGGGAGGAGCTCCTACGAGCAGTACTTC.

The rearrangement joins TRBV18 to TRBJ1-1; D not certain. Germline V gene lookup returns CDR1 KGHSH and CDR2 LQKENI. There are 15 residues in the CDR3. V was pared by 4 bases and J by 4 bases, with 16 bases between. The CDR3 protein is CASSRLLVDPTEAFF. Written as DNA, the CDR3 is TGTGCCAGCTCACGCCTGCTAGTTGATCCCACTGAAGCTTTCTTT.